This T cell receptor beta chain appears in the sequencing data of a study of blood T cell repertoires in COVID-19 (dated by TCRdb to between 2020 and 2021). Background for the entire study: The collaborator samples originated in the United States, Italy and Spain and spanned the acute and convalescent phases of COVID-19. Where available, HLA class I and class II types were obtained from metadata supplied by the sample provider rather than from assay-based typing. Deeply sampled blood TCRbeta repertoires from subjects exposed to, actively infected with, or recovered from COVID-19 were included in the dataset. Sample metadata almost always included a de-identified subject ID, COVID-19 status, age in years and sex. A freely available public database, intended as a resource for researchers studying the immune response to SARS-CoV-2, is where the repertoires were released. The samples were drawn from two sources: the first 160 participants of the ongoing ImmuneRACE study, and 1,000 to 1,500 subjects contributed by 6 global collaborators. The material from the prospective study consisted of cDNA or gDNA derived from T cells, B-cell-depleted T cells, or PBMCs.

V drops 5 bases and J drops 5 bases, leaving 13 bases in between. From its cysteine to its phenylalanine, the CDR3 spans 13 amino acids. Only the CDR3 part of the read is kept: 39 bases, read in frame from the first base. CDR1 and CDR2 are read off the germline V gene as SGHVS and FQNEAQ. Collaborating institutions collected whole blood in K2EDTA tubes following their own protocols. Collaborator samples were shipped for TCRbeta analysis as frozen whole blood, isolated PBMCs, or DNA extracted from either sample type. Broad study findings and their caveats: The amount of clinical and demographic metadata varied by source and participant and was provided uncurated.

The immunoSEQ Assay, a bias-controlled multiplex PCR, was used to amplify TCRbeta CDR3 regions from genomic DNA. The study's own analysis went as follows. Within the assay, amplification of reference gene primers was used to estimate how many nucleated cells each sample contained. Sequence reads were collapsed and filtered to measure the absolute abundance of every unique TCRbeta CDR3 rearrangement. For each sample, productive Simpson clonality was calculated as the square root of Simpson's diversity index over productive rearrangements. Not all clones reach the TCRdb copy of this immuneACCESS table, which keeps in-frame sequences only. Checked studies attribute under half of the gap to unresolved V genes and leave the rest unexplained. V and J calls and clone size follow that table, whereas D and trimming were derived from the DNA. In this sample the table shows tens of thousands of clones, 75% to 85% of which occur a single time. The top ten clones comprise 8.6% of the sample.

As for this clone: Its antigen specificity is not known. Per-nucleotide qualities are absent, and no much larger clonotype sits a single base away.

Rearrangement joined TRBV7-8 to TRBJ2-7, with an unclear D gene assignment. Sequences were obtained from peripheral blood. This clonotype was sampled from a human donor in a cohort sampled during active COVID-19. The CDR3 region: CASSPTTSHEQYF. The DNA sequence is as follows: TGTGCCAGCAGCCCGACAACGTCCCACGAGCAGTACTTC.